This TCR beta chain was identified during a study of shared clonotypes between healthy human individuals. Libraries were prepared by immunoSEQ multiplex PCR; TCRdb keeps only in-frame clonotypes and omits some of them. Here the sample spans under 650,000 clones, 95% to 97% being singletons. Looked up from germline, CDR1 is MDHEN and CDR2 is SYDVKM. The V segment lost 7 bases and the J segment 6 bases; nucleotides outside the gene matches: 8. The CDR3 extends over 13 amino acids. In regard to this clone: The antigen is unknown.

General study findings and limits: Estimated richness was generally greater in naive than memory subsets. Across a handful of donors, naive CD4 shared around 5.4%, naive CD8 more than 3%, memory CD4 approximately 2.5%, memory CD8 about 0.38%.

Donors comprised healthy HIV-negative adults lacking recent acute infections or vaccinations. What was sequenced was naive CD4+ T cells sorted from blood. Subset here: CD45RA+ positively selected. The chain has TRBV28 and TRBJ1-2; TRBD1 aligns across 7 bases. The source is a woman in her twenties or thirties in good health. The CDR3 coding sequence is TGTGCCAGCACCCTAGACAGGGTCCATGGCTACACCTTC. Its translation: CASTLDRVHGYTF.